There are many counts of the clone carrying this T cell receptor beta chain. Its antigen remains unidentified. These data originate in a study of T cell repertoires in cytomegalovirus infection. Study-level points and caveats: Frequencies of public TCR beta families were cumulated, and this identified carriers of CMV plus the relevant HLA.

Each CDR3 protein is one row after TCRdb ran MiXCR on the reads. There are hundreds of thousands of distinct CDR3 sequences in the sample; about 17% occur only once, and more than 10% lies in the top ten. Source material: PBMCs. The clonotype originates from a human donor in good health (CMV status not recorded). Some clones in this sample may be carry-over from other donors' samples.

Here the CDR3 DNA reads TGCAGTGCTAGAGACGGACGGGGGGGCGGTTACAATGAGCAGTTCTTC. It is translated as CSARDGRGGGYNEQFF. The chain links TRBV20-1 to TRBJ2-1; 8 nucleotides line up with TRBD2. There are 16 residues in the CDR3. Per germline, CDR1 DFQATT and CDR2 SNEGSKA (reference sequence). Trimming took 0 bases from V and 4 from J; bases not matched to a gene: 8.